This TCR beta chain is from a study of cytomegalovirus exposure and HLA in healthy donors. Points from the study as a whole: Follow-up analysis seemed to connect common viral pathogens with several of the most significant clusters identified.

With regard to this clone: Its antigen is still unknown.

The V end was cut by 5 bases, the J end by 7 bases, with 23 bases between. The length of the CDR3 is 16 residues. Germline CDR1 SGHVS, CDR2 FQNEAQ. PCR primers comprised 60 Vbeta and 13 Jbeta primers. Using immunoSEQ multiplex PCR, the repertoire was profiled, and TCRdb retains in-frame clones only, with some absent. The data hold 150,000 to 200,000 clones, with roughly 77% observed a single time. Unrecorded immune exposure was likely among donors, who were nominally healthy when sampled. This rearrangement joins TRBV7-8 to TRBJ1-2; tentatively, D is TRBD1 (6 bases). This sequence originates from a man aged 18 to 35 in good health and CMV-seropositive. Sequenced input: PBMCs. CDR3 residues: CASSRIQVGAGAGYTF. The CDR3, as DNA: TGTGCCAGCAGCCGAATTCAGGTGGGGGCTGGGGCTGGCTACACCTTC.